This section outlines one T cell receptor beta chain sequence together with its context. In the study's own analysis: Estimated nucleated cell counts came from reference gene primer amplification. Some clones are missing from TCRdb's copy, which holds only in-frame ones; the method was immunoSEQ multiplex PCR. Clone size and V and J calls were adopted from that table, with D and trimming inferred from the DNA. Of under 80,000 clones listed, approximately 86% are singletons. Trimming pared 0 bases from V and 3 bases from J, leaving 10 bases between. Germline CDR1 and CDR2: SGHRS and YFSETQ. This CDR3 is 14 amino acids long. This entry belongs to a study of blood T cell repertoires in COVID-19. Study overall: Samples of COVID-19 (acute and convalescent) were obtained from the United States, Italy and Spain. T cells, B-cell-depleted T cells, or PBMCs provided the cDNA or gDNA that served as material.

The sample taken for sequencing was peripheral blood. V is TRBV5-1 and J is TRBJ2-7, with D maybe TRBD2 (5 bases). This receptor was obtained from a man between 65 and 85 years old with active COVID-19. The CDR3 DNA reads TGCGCCAGCAGCTTGGGAGGGATCGGCTACGAGCAGTACTTC. It yields the protein CASSLGGIGYEQYF.